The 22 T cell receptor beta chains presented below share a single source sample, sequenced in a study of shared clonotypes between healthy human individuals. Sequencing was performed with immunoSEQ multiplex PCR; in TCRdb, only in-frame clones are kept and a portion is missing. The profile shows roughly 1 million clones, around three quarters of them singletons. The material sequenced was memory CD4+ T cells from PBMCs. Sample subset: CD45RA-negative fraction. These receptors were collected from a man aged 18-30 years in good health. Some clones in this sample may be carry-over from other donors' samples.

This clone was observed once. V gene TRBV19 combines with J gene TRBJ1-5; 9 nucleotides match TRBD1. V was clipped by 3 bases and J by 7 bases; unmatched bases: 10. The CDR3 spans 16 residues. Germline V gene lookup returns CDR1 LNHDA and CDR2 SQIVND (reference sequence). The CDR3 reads CASSIPPQGAGQPQHF. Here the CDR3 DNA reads TGTGCCAGTAGTATCCCCCCACAGGGGGCAGGACAGCCCCAGCATTTT.

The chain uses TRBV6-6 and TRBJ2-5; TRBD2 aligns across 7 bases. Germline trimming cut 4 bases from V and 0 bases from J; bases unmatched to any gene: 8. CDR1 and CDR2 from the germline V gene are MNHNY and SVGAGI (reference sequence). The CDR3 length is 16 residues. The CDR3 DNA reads TGTGCCAGCAGTTTCGCCGGGGGGAGGGACCAAGAGACCCAGTACTTC. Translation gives CASSFAGGRDQETQYF.

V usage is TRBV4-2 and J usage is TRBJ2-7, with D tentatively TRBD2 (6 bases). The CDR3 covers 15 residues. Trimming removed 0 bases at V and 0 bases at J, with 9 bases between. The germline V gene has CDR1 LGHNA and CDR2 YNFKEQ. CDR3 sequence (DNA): TGTGCCAGCAGCCAAGAACGGGGGACCTCCTACGAGCAGTACTTC. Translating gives CASSQERGTSYEQYF.

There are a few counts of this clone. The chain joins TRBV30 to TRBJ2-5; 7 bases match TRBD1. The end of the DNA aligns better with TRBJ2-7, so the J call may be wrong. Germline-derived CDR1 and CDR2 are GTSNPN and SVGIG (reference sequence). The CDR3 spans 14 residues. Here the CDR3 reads CAWSVQGRFYEQYF. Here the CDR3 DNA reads TGTGCCTGGAGTGTACAGGGGCGGTTCTACGAGCAGTACTTC.

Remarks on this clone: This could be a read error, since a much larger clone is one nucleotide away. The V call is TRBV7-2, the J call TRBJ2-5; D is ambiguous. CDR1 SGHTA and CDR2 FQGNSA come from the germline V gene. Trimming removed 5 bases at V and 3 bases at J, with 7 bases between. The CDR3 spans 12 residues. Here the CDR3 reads CASSPNKETQYF. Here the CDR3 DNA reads TGTGCCAGCAGCCCCAATAAAGAGACCCAGTACTTC.

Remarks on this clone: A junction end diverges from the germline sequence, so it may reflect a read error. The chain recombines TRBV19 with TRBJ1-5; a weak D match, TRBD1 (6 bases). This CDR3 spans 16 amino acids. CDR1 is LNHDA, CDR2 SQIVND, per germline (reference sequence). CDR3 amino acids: CASSTGRSLSNQPQHF. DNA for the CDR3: TGTGCCAGCAGTACAGGGAGAAGCCTTAGCAATCAGCCCCAGCATTTT.

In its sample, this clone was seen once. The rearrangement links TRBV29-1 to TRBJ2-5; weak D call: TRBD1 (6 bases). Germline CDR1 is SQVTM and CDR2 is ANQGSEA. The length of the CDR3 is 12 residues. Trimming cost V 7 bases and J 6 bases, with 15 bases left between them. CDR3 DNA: TGCAGCGCCCTGGACAGAGGGCAGACCCAGTACTTC. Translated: CSALDRGQTQYF.

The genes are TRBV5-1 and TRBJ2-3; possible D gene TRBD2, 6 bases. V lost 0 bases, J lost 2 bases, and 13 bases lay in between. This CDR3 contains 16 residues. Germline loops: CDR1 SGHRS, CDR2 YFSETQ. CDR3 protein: CASSLEGGGDTDTQYF. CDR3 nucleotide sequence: TGCGCCAGCAGCTTGGAGGGAGGCGGGGACACAGATACGCAGTATTTT.

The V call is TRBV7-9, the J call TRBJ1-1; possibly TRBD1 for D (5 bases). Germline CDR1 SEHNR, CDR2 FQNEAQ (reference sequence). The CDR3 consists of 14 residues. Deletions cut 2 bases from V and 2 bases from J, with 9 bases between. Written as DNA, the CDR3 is TGTGCCAGCAGCTTACACGGGGGAAACACTGAAGCTTTCTTT. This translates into CASSLHGGNTEAFF.

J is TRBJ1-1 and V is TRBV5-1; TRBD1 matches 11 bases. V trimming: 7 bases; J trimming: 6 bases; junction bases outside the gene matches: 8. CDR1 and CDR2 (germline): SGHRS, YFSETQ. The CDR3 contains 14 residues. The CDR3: CASGGTGGLAEAFF. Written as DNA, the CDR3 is TGCGCCAGCGGTGGGACAGGGGGTCTGGCTGAAGCTTTCTTT.

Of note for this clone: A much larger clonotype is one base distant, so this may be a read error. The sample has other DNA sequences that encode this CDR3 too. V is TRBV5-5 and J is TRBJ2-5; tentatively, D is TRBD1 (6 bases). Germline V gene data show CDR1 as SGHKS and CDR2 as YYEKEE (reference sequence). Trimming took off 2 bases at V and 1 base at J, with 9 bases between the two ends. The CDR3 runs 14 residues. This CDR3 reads CASSLGQIQETQYF. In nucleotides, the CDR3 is TGTGCCAGCAGCTTAGGACAGATCCAAGAGACCCAGTACTTC.

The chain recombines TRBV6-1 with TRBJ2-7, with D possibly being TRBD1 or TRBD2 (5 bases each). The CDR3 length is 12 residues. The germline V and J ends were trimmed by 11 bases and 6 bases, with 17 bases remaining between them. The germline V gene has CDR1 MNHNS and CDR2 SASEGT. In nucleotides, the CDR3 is TGTGCCGCTGGGGGATCAATTGGCGAGCAGTACTTC. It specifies CAAGGSIGEQYF.

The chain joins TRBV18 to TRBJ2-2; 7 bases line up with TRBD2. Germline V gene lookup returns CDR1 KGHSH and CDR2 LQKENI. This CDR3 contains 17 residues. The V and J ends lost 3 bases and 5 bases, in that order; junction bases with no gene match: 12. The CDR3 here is CASSPDSSGAGTGELFF. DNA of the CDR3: TGTGCCAGCTCACCGGATTCTAGCGGCGCTGGGACCGGGGAGCTGTTTTTT.

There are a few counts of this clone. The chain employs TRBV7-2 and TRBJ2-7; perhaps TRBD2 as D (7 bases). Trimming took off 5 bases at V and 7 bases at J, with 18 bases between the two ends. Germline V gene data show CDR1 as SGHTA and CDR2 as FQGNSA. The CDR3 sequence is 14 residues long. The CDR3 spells CASSQPWGGREQYF. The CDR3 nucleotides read TGTGCCAGCAGCCAACCCTGGGGGGGGCGTGAGCAGTACTTC.

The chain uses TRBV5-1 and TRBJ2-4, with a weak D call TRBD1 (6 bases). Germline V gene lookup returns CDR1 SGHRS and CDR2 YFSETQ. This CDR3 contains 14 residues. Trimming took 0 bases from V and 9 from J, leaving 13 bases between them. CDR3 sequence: CASSLVAIGGIQYF. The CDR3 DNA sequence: TGCGCCAGCAGCTTGGTAGCGATAGGGGGCATTCAGTACTTC.

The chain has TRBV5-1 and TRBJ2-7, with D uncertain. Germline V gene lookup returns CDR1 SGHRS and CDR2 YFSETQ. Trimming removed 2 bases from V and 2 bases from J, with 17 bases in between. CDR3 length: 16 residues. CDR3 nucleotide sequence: TGCGCCAGCAGCTTAGGGCTAGGACCTAGGGCCTACGAGCAGTACTTC. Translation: CASSLGLGPRAYEQYF.

CDR3 sequence (DNA): TGTGCCAGCAGCCCCTGGGCCGCATTCAATGAAAAACTGTTTTTT. Its protein product is CASSPWAAFNEKLFF. The gene calls are TRBV7-9 and TRBJ1-4; D is uncertain. Germline values: CDR1 SEHNR, CDR2 FQNEAQ (reference sequence). Trimming removed 5 bases from V and 5 bases from J, with 15 bases in between. The CDR3 has 15 residues.

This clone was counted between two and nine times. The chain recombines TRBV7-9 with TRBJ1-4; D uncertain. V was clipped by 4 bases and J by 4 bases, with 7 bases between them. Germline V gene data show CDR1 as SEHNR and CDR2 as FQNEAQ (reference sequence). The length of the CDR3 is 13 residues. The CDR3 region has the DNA TGTGCCAGCAGCTCCGAACATAATGAAAAACTGTTTTTT. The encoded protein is CASSSEHNEKLFF.

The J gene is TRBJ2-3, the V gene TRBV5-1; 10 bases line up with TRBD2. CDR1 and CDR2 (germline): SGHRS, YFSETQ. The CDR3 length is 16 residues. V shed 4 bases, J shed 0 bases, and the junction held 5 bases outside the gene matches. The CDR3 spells CASSLSAGGSTDTQYF. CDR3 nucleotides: TGCGCCAGCAGCCTTTCAGCGGGAGGGAGCACAGATACGCAGTATTTT.

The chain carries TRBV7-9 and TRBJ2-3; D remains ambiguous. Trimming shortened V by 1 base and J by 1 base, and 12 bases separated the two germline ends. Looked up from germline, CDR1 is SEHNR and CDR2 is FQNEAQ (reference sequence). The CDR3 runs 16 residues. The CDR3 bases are TGTGCCAGCAGCTTAGGGGCATCGGCCCGCACAGATACGCAGTATTTT. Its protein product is CASSLGASARTDTQYF.

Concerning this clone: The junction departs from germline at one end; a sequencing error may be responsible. CDR3 sequence reads: CSASGTGRDF. The DNA of the CDR3 is TGCAGTGCTTCCGGGACCGGACGGGACTTC. The chain employs TRBV20-1 and TRBJ2-5, with D possibly called TRBD1 or TRBD2 (5 bases each). Looked up from germline, CDR1 is DFQATT and CDR2 is SNEGSKA (reference sequence). The CDR3 is 10 amino acids.

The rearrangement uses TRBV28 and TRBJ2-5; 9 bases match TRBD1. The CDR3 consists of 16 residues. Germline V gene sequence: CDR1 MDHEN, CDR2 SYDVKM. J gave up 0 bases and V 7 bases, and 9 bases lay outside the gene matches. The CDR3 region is CASTLRDRENQETQYF. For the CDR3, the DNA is TGTGCCAGCACACTCCGGGACAGGGAAAACCAAGAGACCCAGTACTTC.